Listed below are T cell receptor beta chains from one sample, sequenced in a study of post-analysis software for immune sequencing data. One entry per CDR3 protein, called by TCRdb with MiXCR from the PCR reads. The sample consists of roughly 800,000 distinct CDR3 sequences, about 32% of them appearing once. Sequenced: blood. The receptors shown here come from a girl aged 10-17 years with multiple sclerosis. CDR3s include the opening cysteine and the closing phenylalanine or tryptophan. The D gene is left open where the match is weak.

V gene: TRBV5-1
D gene: .
CDR3 protein: CASSFSTGAAYEQYF

V gene: TRBV5-1
D gene: TRBD1
CDR3 protein: CASSLEGQGYTDTQYF

V gene: TRBV29-1
D gene: TRBD2
CDR3 protein: CSVRRGGVYEQYF

V gene: TRBV6-4
D gene: TRBD1
CDR3 protein: CASGGQGANTGGLFF

V gene: TRBV7-9
D gene: TRBD2
CDR3 protein: CASSPSGGADTQYF

V gene: TRBV6-6
D gene: .
CDR3 protein: CASSSGLLPNEQSF

V gene: TRBV29-1
D gene: .
CDR3 protein: CSVGGSPYNEQFF

V gene: TRBV10-2
D gene: .
CDR3 protein: CASSGTITYNEQFF

V gene: TRBV7-2
D gene: TRBD2
CDR3 protein: CASRQHRTSGSEQYF

V gene: TRBV29-1
D gene: TRBD1
CDR3 protein: CSVKAGGFYNEQFF

V gene: TRBV20-1
D gene: .
CDR3 protein: CSARGKGYNTEAFF

V gene: TRBV28
D gene: .
CDR3 protein: CASSSSDSSYEQYF

V gene: TRBV7-8
D gene: .
CDR3 protein: CASSVRRASSSRANALTF

V gene: TRBV5-1
D gene: TRBD2
CDR3 protein: CASSLGGSGGDTQYF

V gene: TRBV7-6
D gene: .
CDR3 protein: CASSNGPNQPQHF

V gene: TRBV29-1
D gene: TRBD1
CDR3 protein: CSAGTGDYNEQYF

V gene: TRBV29-1
D gene: .
CDR3 protein: CSVSVQPNEKLFF

V gene: TRBV27
D gene: TRBD1
CDR3 protein: CASSLRDRGSGANVLTF

V gene: TRBV7-9
D gene: .
CDR3 protein: CASSLGWQTLDEQYF

V gene: TRBV7-8
D gene: TRBD2
CDR3 protein: CASSPGTSGTSTDTQYF

V gene: TRBV12-3/TRBV12-4
D gene: TRBD1
CDR3 protein: CASSQGVGEQFF

V gene: TRBV20-1
D gene: .
CDR3 protein: CSASPGTHEQYF

V gene: TRBV29-1
D gene: TRBD1
CDR3 protein: CSDRSRDRGSTDTQYF

V gene: TRBV10-3
D gene: .
CDR3 protein: CATRDWTEETQYF

V gene: TRBV21-1
D gene: .
CDR3 protein: CASTVRGRGSPLHF

V gene: TRBV14
D gene: .
CDR3 protein: CASSQVPASDQFF

V gene: TRBV29-1
D gene: .
CDR3 protein: CSVEEHSNTEAFF

V gene: TRBV29-1
D gene: .
CDR3 protein: CSVGYFEETQYF

V gene: TRBV6-5
D gene: TRBD1
CDR3 protein: CASGNRGTEFF

V gene: TRBV6-6
D gene: .
CDR3 protein: CASTLDRYSNQPQHF

V gene: TRBV2
D gene: TRBD2
CDR3 protein: CASISGRGQFF

V gene: TRBV28
D gene: TRBD1
CDR3 protein: CASSSTGHQYEQYF

V gene: TRBV10-3
D gene: .
CDR3 protein: CATGPLTYEQYF

V gene: TRBV7-2
D gene: .
CDR3 protein: CASSLEATAGSYEQYF

V gene: TRBV29-1
D gene: .
CDR3 protein: CSVEPSTDTQYF

V gene: TRBV20-1
D gene: TRBD2
CDR3 protein: CSAKGLEGYNEQFF

V gene: TRBV11-1
D gene: .
CDR3 protein: CASSLRVAEYNEQFF

V gene: TRBV29-1
D gene: .
CDR3 protein: CSVEGSARSSYEQYF

V gene: TRBV7-9
D gene: TRBD1
CDR3 protein: CASSGDREAPYGYTF

V gene: TRBV28
D gene: TRBD2
CDR3 protein: CASSPGLAGGGEQFF

V gene: TRBV12-3/TRBV12-4
D gene: .
CDR3 protein: CASTLGGTGTSNGYTF

V gene: TRBV7-2
D gene: .
CDR3 protein: CASSLDRVGQYF

V gene: TRBV20-1
D gene: .
CDR3 protein: CSADDVGDYEQYF

V gene: TRBV7-2
D gene: .
CDR3 protein: CASSRGPGDTQYF

V gene: TRBV7-8
D gene: .
CDR3 protein: CAGSLYRGQEKLFF

V gene: TRBV11-1
D gene: .
CDR3 protein: CASSRSPSRNEQFF

V gene: TRBV7-8
D gene: .
CDR3 protein: CASSLAKGHNEQFF

V gene: TRBV20-1
D gene: .
CDR3 protein: CSRQDGTDTQYF

V gene: TRBV19
D gene: .
CDR3 protein: CASSIGVENYEYEQYF

V gene: TRBV24-1
D gene: .
CDR3 protein: CATSDLTAQGGTDTQYF

V gene: TRBV12-5
D gene: TRBD1
CDR3 protein: CASGLGQGPTEAFF

V gene: TRBV4-2
D gene: TRBD2
CDR3 protein: CASSQLAGGPETQYF

V gene: TRBV5-1
D gene: .
CDR3 protein: CASSLDRQQYF

V gene: TRBV7-6
D gene: .
CDR3 protein: CASSLWSNLATSYNEQFF

V gene: TRBV28
D gene: .
CDR3 protein: CASSRGGLNYGYTF